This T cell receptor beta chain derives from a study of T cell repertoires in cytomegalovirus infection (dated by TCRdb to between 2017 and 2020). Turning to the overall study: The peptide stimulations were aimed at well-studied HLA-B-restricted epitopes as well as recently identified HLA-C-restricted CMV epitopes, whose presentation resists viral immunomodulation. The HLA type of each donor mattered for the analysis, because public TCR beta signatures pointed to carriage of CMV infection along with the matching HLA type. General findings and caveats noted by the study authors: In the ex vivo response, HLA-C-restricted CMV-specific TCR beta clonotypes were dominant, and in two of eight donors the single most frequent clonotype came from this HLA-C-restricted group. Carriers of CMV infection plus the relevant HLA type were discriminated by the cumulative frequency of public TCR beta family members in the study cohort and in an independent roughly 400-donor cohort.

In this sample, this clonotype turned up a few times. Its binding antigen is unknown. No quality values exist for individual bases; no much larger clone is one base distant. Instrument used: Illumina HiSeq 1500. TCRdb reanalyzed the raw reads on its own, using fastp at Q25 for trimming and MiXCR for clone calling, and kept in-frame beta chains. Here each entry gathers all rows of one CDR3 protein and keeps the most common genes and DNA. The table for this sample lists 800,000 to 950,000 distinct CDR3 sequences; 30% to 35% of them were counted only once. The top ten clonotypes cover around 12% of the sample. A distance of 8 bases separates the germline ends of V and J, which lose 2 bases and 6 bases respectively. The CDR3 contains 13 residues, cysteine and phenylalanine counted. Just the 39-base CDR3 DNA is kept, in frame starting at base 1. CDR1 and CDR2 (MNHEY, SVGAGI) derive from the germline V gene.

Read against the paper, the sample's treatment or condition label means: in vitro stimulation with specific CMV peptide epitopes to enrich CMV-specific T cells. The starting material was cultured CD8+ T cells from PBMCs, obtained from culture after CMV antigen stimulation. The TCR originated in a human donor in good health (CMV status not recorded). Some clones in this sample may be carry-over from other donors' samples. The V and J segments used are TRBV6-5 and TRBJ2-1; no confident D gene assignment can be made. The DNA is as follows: TGTGCCAGCAGTTACAAGGCCACCAATGAGCAGTTCTTC. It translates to CASSYKATNEQFF.